What follows are 21 T cell receptor beta chains derived from one specimen sequenced in a study of CD8 T cells in Susac syndrome. Random hexamers served to reverse transcribe about 0.45 to 1 ug RNA. TCRdb redid the calling of the immunoSEQ multiplex PCR reads with MiXCR, one entry per CDR3 protein. This sample carries about 300,000 distinct CDR3 sequences, approximately 85% of them seen once, and the ten largest clones take about 0.22%. The sample was CD8+ T cells from PBMCs. Source of these receptors: a human donor with multiple sclerosis.

The chain employs TRBV7-9 and TRBJ2-3; D unclear. V lost 4 bases to trimming and J lost 0 bases, with 17 bases between them. Germline CDR1 is SEHNR and CDR2 is FQNEAQ (reference sequence). CDR3 length: 17 amino acids. CDR3 loop: CASSSVGSGYSTDTQYF. The CDR3, as DNA: TGTGCCAGCAGCTCTGTGGGGTCGGGTTATAGCACAGATACGCAGTATTTT.

The rearrangement joins TRBV28 to TRBJ1-2; no firm D call. This CDR3 is 14 amino acids long. V dropped 6 bases and J dropped 2 bases, with 13 bases sitting between them. Germline V gives CDR1 MDHEN, CDR2 SYDVKM. The CDR3: CASRRIFYNYGYTF. DNA for the CDR3: TGTGCCAGCAGACGGATCTTTTACAACTATGGCTACACCTTC.

The J gene is TRBJ2-1, the V gene TRBV3-1; D unresolved. Germline loops: CDR1 LGHDT, CDR2 YNNKEL (reference sequence). This CDR3 contains 12 residues. The V end was cut by 5 bases, the J end by 8 bases, with 10 bases between. The CDR3 DNA sequence: TGTGCCAGCAGCTCCCCGCTCGATGAGCAGTTCTTC. Its protein is CASSSPLDEQFF.

The chain recombines TRBV7-9 with TRBJ1-2, with D maybe TRBD1 (5 bases). CDR3 length: 15 residues. The germline V and J ends were trimmed by 5 bases and 10 bases, with 23 bases remaining between them. In germline, CDR1 is SEHNR, CDR2 FQNEAQ (reference sequence). In nucleotides, the CDR3 is TGTGCCAGCAGCGCCCGCCAGGGATTCCGTTTGGACTACACCTTC. Its protein product is CASSARQGFRLDYTF.

The genes are TRBV28 and TRBJ2-4; D call uncertain. V lost 0 bases, J lost 8 bases, and 11 bases lay in between. CDR3 size: 14 residues. Germline CDR1 reads MDHEN; CDR2 reads SYDVKM. CDR3 in DNA: TGTGCCAGCAGTTTATGGGGGTTCCAGGACATTCAGTACTTC. It codes for CASSLWGFQDIQYF.

This sequence joins TRBV6-2 or TRBV6-3 and TRBJ2-7, with 8 bases fitting TRBD2. J gave up 5 bases and V 0 bases, and 12 bases lay outside the gene matches. This CDR3 contains 17 residues. In germline, CDR1 is MNHEY, CDR2 SVGEGT. The CDR3 nucleotides are TGTGCCAGCAGTTACTCACCACTAACGGGAGGGCCCCACGAGCAGTACTTC. Translated: CASSYSPLTGGPHEQYF.

J is TRBJ1-4 and V is TRBV4-3; D possibly corresponds to TRBD1 (5 bases). Between the trimmed V and J ends, which lost 0 bases and 0 bases, there was a span of 17 bases. This CDR3 is built from 19 residues. The germline CDR1 and CDR2 sequences are LGHNA and YSLEER. The CDR3 region has the DNA TGCGCCAGCAGCCAAGAATGGCCCCAGGGCTCGGCAACTAATGAAAAACTGTTTTTT. Protein product: CASSQEWPQGSATNEKLFF.

This rearrangement joins TRBV5-1 to TRBJ1-5; D may be TRBD1 (6 bases). With 2 bases removed from V and 3 bases from J, the gap between germline ends came to 12 bases. Germline CDR1 SGHRS, CDR2 YFSETQ. This CDR3 comprises 15 residues. The CDR3 region is CASSFWGLPNQPQHF. CDR3 bases: TGCGCCAGCAGCTTCTGGGGGCTTCCCAATCAGCCCCAGCATTTT.

V is TRBV5-4 and J is TRBJ2-5; no clear D gene. V dropped 0 bases and J dropped 7 bases, with 4 bases sitting between them. CDR3 size: 11 residues. Germline CDR1 SGHNT, CDR2 YYREEE (reference sequence). CDR3 in amino acids: CASSLAGTQYF. As DNA, the CDR3 is TGTGCCAGCAGCTTGGCGGGGACCCAGTACTTC.

The chain couples TRBV28 to TRBJ1-1; D is undetermined. This CDR3 spans 14 amino acids. Germline V lookup: CDR1 MDHEN, CDR2 SYDVKM. Trimming removed 1 base from V and 1 base from J, with 7 bases in between. Here the CDR3 reads CASSLSPKNTEAFF. The CDR3, as DNA: TGTGCCAGCAGTTTATCCCCAAAGAACACTGAAGCTTTCTTT.

This clonotype was observed a handful of times. The rearrangement uses TRBV6-1 and TRBJ1-1; D possibly corresponds to TRBD1 (5 bases). The CDR3 runs to 15 residues. Trimming stripped 6 bases from V and 1 base from J, with 15 bases between. The germline CDR1 and CDR2 sequences are MNHNS and SASEGT. The CDR3 protein is CASRDVGLGNTEAFF. As DNA, the CDR3 is TGTGCCAGCAGGGATGTGGGGCTTGGGAACACTGAAGCTTTCTTT.

The chain carries TRBV19 and TRBJ2-7; no clear D gene. The CDR3 runs 13 residues. Germline lookup yields CDR1 LNHDA and CDR2 SQIVND (reference sequence). V dropped 3 bases and J dropped 0 bases, with 6 bases sitting between them. CDR3 in amino acids: CASSIFLSYEQYF. The CDR3 DNA reads TGTGCCAGTAGTATTTTCCTCTCCTACGAGCAGTACTTC.

The chain has TRBV29-1 and TRBJ1-2; D ambiguous. Germline V gene sequence: CDR1 SQVTM, CDR2 ANQGSEA. V gave up 2 bases and J gave up 1 base, with 8 bases separating them. The CDR3 totals 13 residues. CDR3 protein: CSVEQPDNYGYTF. Written as DNA, the CDR3 is TGCAGCGTTGAACAGCCAGATAACTATGGCTACACCTTC.

The rearrangement uses TRBV10-3 and TRBJ2-1, with unresolved D. The CDR3 has 12 amino acids. CDR1 and CDR2 (germline): ENHRY, SYGVKD. Trimming removed 2 bases at V and 13 bases at J, with 12 bases between. CDR3 loop: CAISENMDDQFF. In nucleotides, the CDR3 is TGTGCCATCAGTGAGAATATGGACGACCAGTTCTTC.

The V and J genes are TRBV11-3 and TRBJ2-1, with D perhaps TRBD1 (5 bases). Between the trimmed V and J ends, which lost 3 bases and 1 base, there was a span of 7 bases. The V gene's germline CDR1 is SGHNT and CDR2 YENEEA. There are 14 residues in the CDR3. CDR3 sequence: CASSFPGSYNEQFF. Here the CDR3 DNA reads TGTGCCAGCAGCTTCCCAGGGTCCTACAATGAGCAGTTCTTC.

The V gene is TRBV7-8, the J gene TRBJ2-7; D not certain. Trimming pared 3 bases from V and 0 bases from J, leaving 6 bases between. In germline, CDR1 is SGHVS, CDR2 FQNEAQ. The CDR3 is made up of 13 amino acids. The CDR3: CASSFGHSYEQYF. The CDR3 DNA sequence: TGTGCCAGCAGCTTTGGCCACTCCTACGAGCAGTACTTC.

This clonotype was seen a single time. The chain links TRBV5-1 to TRBJ2-7; possible D gene TRBD1, 6 bases. The germline V gene encodes CDR1 SGHRS and CDR2 YFSETQ. This CDR3 comprises 13 residues. V lost 4 bases to trimming and J lost 4 bases, with 12 bases between them. The CDR3 sequence is CASSLGANYEQYF. The CDR3 nucleotides read TGCGCCAGCAGCCTGGGGGCAAATTACGAGCAGTACTTC.

About this clonotype itself: The junction departs from the called germline gene at one end, perhaps through a read error. The rearrangement joins TRBV29-1 to TRBJ2-2, with TRBD2 identical over 10 bases. CDR1 and CDR2 from the germline V gene are SQVTM and ANQGSEA. This CDR3 comprises 17 residues. The CDR3 bases are TGCAGCGTAGAAGCCCCTAATCTAGCGGGAGTTGTCGGGGAGCTGTTTTTT. Translated, it gives CSVEAPNLAGVVGELFF.

The chain joins TRBV24-1 to TRBJ1-5; D perhaps matches TRBD1 (6 bases). The CDR3 totals 16 residues. The V gene's germline CDR1 is KGHDR and CDR2 SFDVKD. The V end was cut by 4 bases, the J end by 3 bases, with 15 bases between. The DNA for the CDR3 is TGTGCCACCAGTGACTCCCGGGACACGATCAATCAGCCCCAGCATTTT. Protein product: CATSDSRDTINQPQHF.

The table lists this clonotype with a few counts. The CDR3 loop is CASSLTSGQETQYF. The CDR3, as DNA: TGTGCCAGCAGTTTGACTAGCGGCCAAGAGACCCAGTACTTC. The chain is built from TRBV28 and TRBJ2-5; 9 bases line up with TRBD2. Unmatched junction bases numbered 0, after V lost 3 bases and J lost 1 base. The CDR3 spans 14 residues. Looked up from germline, CDR1 is MDHEN and CDR2 is SYDVKM.

The rearrangement joins TRBV6-5 to TRBJ2-1; 7 nucleotides agree with TRBD2. After removal of 0 bases from V and 5 bases from J, the junction contained 7 bases not matched to a gene. The CDR3 extends over 16 amino acids. Germline V gene data show CDR1 as MNHEY and CDR2 as SVGAGI. The CDR3 protein is CASSYSSGGENNEQFF. In DNA, the CDR3 is TGTGCCAGCAGTTACTCGTCGGGAGGTGAGAACAATGAGCAGTTCTTC.